The rows below give T cell receptor beta chains drawn from one sample of a study of shared clonotypes between healthy human individuals. Assay used: immunoSEQ multiplex PCR; TCRdb lists only in-frame clones, some missing. Of about 2 million clones listed, over 85% are singletons. The sample consisted of naive CD4+ T cells sorted from blood. The receptors derive from a man younger than 30 in good health. Both conserved end residues are part of each CDR3. The D gene is left open where the match is weak. Where a row states a size, it is once, few, many or the class of an expanded clone; other rows omit it.

v_call,d_call,j_call,clone_size,cdr3_aa,cdr3_nt
TRBV7-2,NA,TRBJ2-1,NA,CASSWTIGDEQFF,TGTGCCAGCAGCTGGACTATCGGAGACGAGCAGTTCTTC
TRBV5-1,NA,TRBJ2-1,NA,CASTEPSSYNEQFF,TGCGCCAGCACCGAACCAAGCTCCTACAATGAGCAGTTCTTC
TRBV7-3,TRBD1,TRBJ2-1,NA,CASSFNRGLNNEQFF,TGTGCCAGCAGCTTTAACAGGGGGCTCAACAATGAGCAGTTCTTC
TRBV7-9,NA,TRBJ1-1,NA,CASSSNPGRVLNTEAFF,TGTGCCAGCAGCTCAAATCCGGGACGGGTATTGAACACTGAAGCTTTCTTT
TRBV6-5,NA,TRBJ1-1,once,CASSDRRNTEAFF,TGTGCCAGCAGTGACAGGAGGAACACTGAAGCTTTCTTT
TRBV30,NA,TRBJ2-3,once,CAWSLSPRDTQYF,TGTGCCTGGAGTCTCTCCCCGCGAGATACGCAGTATTTT
TRBV5-1,NA,TRBJ2-3,NA,CASSGPQETDTQYF,TGCGCCAGCAGCGGGCCCCAGGAAACCGATACGCAGTATTTT
TRBV6-1,NA,TRBJ1-1,NA,CASSIIRGGEAFF,TGTGCCAGCAGCATCATCCGGGGGGGTGAAGCTTTCTTT
TRBV7-3,TRBD1,TRBJ2-7,NA,CAWTRGHYEQYF,TGTGCCTGGACAAGGGGGCACTACGAGCAGTACTTC
TRBV25-1,NA,TRBJ2-2,NA,CASSEYKGTGELFF,TGTGCCAGCAGTGAATATAAAGGCACCGGGGAGCTGTTTTTT
TRBV6-5,NA,TRBJ2-2,NA,CASRTGAGGELFF,TGTGCCAGCCGGACGGGAGCGGGCGGGGAGCTGTTTTTT
TRBV6-1,TRBD2,TRBJ2-5,NA,CASSLTSGGWETQYF,TGTGCCAGCAGCCTAACTAGCGGGGGGTGGGAGACCCAGTACTTC
TRBV5-4,TRBD1,TRBJ2-5,NA,CASSLYEGAGETQYF,TGTGCCAGCAGCTTGTATGAGGGGGCAGGAGAGACCCAGTACTTC
TRBV5-4,NA,TRBJ2-7,NA,CASSPGPVYEQYF,TGTGCCAGCAGCCCTGGACCGGTCTACGAGCAGTACTTC
TRBV6-5,TRBD2,TRBJ2-5,NA,CASSRSGEETQYF,TGTGCCAGCAGCCGAAGCGGGGAAGAGACCCAGTACTTC
TRBV14,NA,TRBJ2-3,once,CASSRVGRTDTQYF,TGTGCCAGCAGCCGCGTGGGACGCACAGATACGCAGTATTTT
TRBV18,NA,TRBJ1-4,NA,CASSPGIGQDNEKLFF,TGTGCCAGCTCACCGGGGATTGGGCAGGATAATGAAAAACTGTTTTTT
TRBV10-3,NA,TRBJ2-7,few,CAISEITQGDEQYF,TGTGCCATCAGTGAGATAACACAGGGTGACGAGCAGTACTTC
TRBV28,NA,TRBJ2-5,NA,CASREGPGNAYERYF,TGTGCCAGCAGGGAGGGTCCGGGGAACGCATACGAGCGGTACTTC
TRBV28,NA,TRBJ2-7,NA,CASWGSSYEQYF,TGTGCCAGCTGGGGGAGCTCCTACGAGCAGTACTTC
TRBV5-4,TRBD2,TRBJ2-5,NA,CASSLADGRRETQYF,TGTGCCAGCAGCTTGGCGGACGGGAGGAGGGAGACCCAGTACTTC
TRBV13,NA,TRBJ2-1,NA,CASSFLGQMGNEQFF,TGTGCCAGCAGCTTTTTGGGGCAGATGGGCAATGAGCAGTTCTTC
TRBV5-1,NA,TRBJ1-1,NA,CASARDLMNTEAFF,TGCGCCAGCGCCCGGGACCTTATGAACACTGAAGCTTTCTTT
TRBV30,TRBD1,TRBJ1-1,NA,CAWSAGGKAEAFF,TGTGCCTGGAGCGCAGGGGGCAAGGCTGAAGCTTTCTTT
TRBV7-9,TRBD1,TRBJ1-3,few,CASSPALRQGDTIYF,TGTGCCAGCAGCCCCGCCTTGAGACAGGGAGACACCATATATTTT
TRBV19,NA,TRBJ1-6,NA,CASSVSGRDSPLHF,TGTGCCAGTAGTGTGTCCGGGAGGGATTCACCCCTCCACTTT
TRBV5-4,TRBD2,TRBJ2-1,once,CASSPSGTTLYNEQFF,TGTGCCAGCAGCCCTAGCGGGACCACCCTGTACAATGAGCAGTTCTTC
TRBV6-6,TRBD2,TRBJ2-5,NA,CASSPINREGETQYF,TGTGCCAGCAGTCCGATCAACCGGGAGGGAGAGACCCAGTACTTC
TRBV6-5,NA,TRBJ1-2,few,CASSSNPDSYGYTF,TGTGCCAGCAGTTCAAACCCGGACAGCTATGGCTACACCTTC
TRBV5-6,TRBD1,TRBJ2-3,once,CASSFRDRSTDTQYF,TGTGCCAGCAGCTTCCGGGACAGAAGCACAGATACGCAGTATTTT
TRBV6-4,NA,TRBJ2-1,NA,CASSDVGGASYNEQFF,TGTGCCAGCAGTGACGTGGGCGGGGCGTCCTACAATGAGCAGTTCTTC
TRBV6-6,NA,TRBJ1-4,NA,CASSYADRRTNEKLFF,TGTGCCAGCAGTTACGCGGACAGACGCACTAATGAAAAACTGTTTTTT
TRBV18,NA,TRBJ1-2,NA,CASSPEGSNYGYTF,TGTGCCAGCTCACCGGAAGGAAGCAACTATGGCTACACCTTC
TRBV27,TRBD1,TRBJ1-6,NA,CASSWTGGIDHNSPLHF,TGTGCCAGCAGTTGGACAGGGGGCATTGATCATAATTCACCCCTCCACTTT
TRBV11-2,TRBD1,TRBJ2-7,NA,CASSWTGAEQYF,TGTGCCAGCAGCTGGACAGGGGCCGAGCAGTACTTC
TRBV10-3,NA,TRBJ2-7,NA,CAISAPSNGIYEQYF,TGTGCCATCAGTGCTCCTTCAAACGGGATTTACGAGCAGTACTTC
TRBV6-1,NA,TRBJ2-5,NA,CASSEMNKQETQYF,TGTGCCAGCAGTGAAATGAATAAACAAGAGACCCAGTACTTC
TRBV18,NA,TRBJ2-7,once,CASTPPGTSYEQYF,TGTGCCAGCACGCCTCCGGGGACATCCTACGAGCAGTACTTC
TRBV5-1,TRBD1,TRBJ1-3,NA,CASSLKTGGYGNTIYF,TGCGCCAGCAGCTTAAAGACAGGGGGCTATGGAAACACCATATATTTT
TRBV5-1,TRBD2,TRBJ2-2,NA,CASRRGTGELFF,TGCGCCAGCAGGCGGGGGACCGGGGAGCTGTTTTTT
TRBV5-5,NA,TRBJ2-2,few,CASSPMTPNTGELFF,TGTGCCAGCAGCCCTATGACTCCGAACACCGGGGAGCTGTTTTTT
TRBV7-9,NA,TRBJ2-5,NA,CASRRGADQETQYF,TGTGCCAGCAGGAGGGGGGCTGACCAAGAGACCCAGTACTTC
TRBV5-5,TRBD1,TRBJ1-2,NA,CASSPLYRGDYGYTF,TGTGCCAGCAGCCCCCTGTACAGGGGGGACTATGGCTACACCTTC
TRBV2,TRBD2,TRBJ2-1,NA,CASSEGTSGKTEQFF,TGTGCCAGCAGTGAAGGGACTAGCGGGAAGACTGAGCAGTTCTTC
TRBV18,NA,TRBJ2-4,NA,CASSPPIAESKNIQYF,TGTGCCAGCTCACCTCCCATAGCGGAGTCCAAAAACATTCAGTACTTC
TRBV19,NA,TRBJ2-5,NA,CASSSRQLQETQYF,TGTGCCAGTAGTTCCCGACAGTTACAAGAGACCCAGTACTTC
TRBV6-6,NA,TRBJ2-2,NA,CASSYLAPNTGELFF,TGTGCCAGCAGTTACCTAGCACCGAACACCGGGGAGCTGTTTTTT